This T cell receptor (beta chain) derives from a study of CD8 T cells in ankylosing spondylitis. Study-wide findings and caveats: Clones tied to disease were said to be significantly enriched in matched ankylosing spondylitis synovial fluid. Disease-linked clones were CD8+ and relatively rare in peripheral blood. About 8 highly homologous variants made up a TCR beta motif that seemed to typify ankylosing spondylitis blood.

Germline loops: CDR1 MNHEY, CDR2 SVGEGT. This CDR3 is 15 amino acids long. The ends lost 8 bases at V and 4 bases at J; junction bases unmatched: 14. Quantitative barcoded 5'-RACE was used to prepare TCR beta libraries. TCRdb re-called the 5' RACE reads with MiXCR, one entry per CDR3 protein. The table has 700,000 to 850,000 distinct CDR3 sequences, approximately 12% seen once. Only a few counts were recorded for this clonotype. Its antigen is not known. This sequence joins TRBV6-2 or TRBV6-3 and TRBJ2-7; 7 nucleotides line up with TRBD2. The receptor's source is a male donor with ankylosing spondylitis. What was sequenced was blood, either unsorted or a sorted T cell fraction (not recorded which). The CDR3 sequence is CASGRSQAGRYEQYF. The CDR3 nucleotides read TGTGCCAGCGGCCGTTCTCAAGCGGGGCGGTACGAGCAGTACTTC.